A single sample gave rise to the 24 T cell receptor beta chains below, sequenced in a study of T cell responses to AZD1222 COVID-19 vaccine. TCRdb keeps only in-frame clones here, not all; method: immunoSEQ multiplex PCR. The sample consists of fewer than 35,000 clones, more than 85% of them appearing once. Source: peripheral blood, taken on day 0 of AZD1222 vaccination. These receptors all stem from an adult in good health.

There are a few counts of this clone. The chain is built from TRBV5-5 and TRBJ2-2; no firm D call. Per the germline V gene, CDR1 is SGHKS and CDR2 is YYEKEE (reference sequence). Between the trimmed V and J ends, which lost 3 bases and 2 bases, there was a span of 2 bases. This CDR3 is 12 amino acids long. The CDR3 region has the DNA TGTGCCAGCAGCTCCAACACCGGGGAGCTGTTTTTT. This codes for CASSSNTGELFF. The full variable domain, its missing parts supplied by reference TRBV5-5 and TRBJ2-2, is DAGVTQSPTHLIKTRGQQVTLRCSPISGHKSVSWYQQVLGQGPQFIFQYYEKEERGRGNFPDRFSARQFPNYSSELNVNALLLGDSALYLCASSSNTGELFFGEGSRLTVL.

The chain recombines TRBV5-8 with TRBJ1-1, with 8 bases aligning to TRBD1. The CDR3 runs to 16 residues. In germline, CDR1 is SGHTS, CDR2 YDEGEE. Unmatched junction bases numbered 7, after V lost 2 bases and J lost 1 base. The CDR3 spells CASSFGSGTGNTEAFF. DNA for the CDR3: TGTGCCAGCAGCTTTGGATCCGGGACAGGGAACACTGAAGCTTTCTTT.

This CDR3 is CASSLGTDNEKLFF. CDR3 bases: TGTGCCAGCAGTCTCGGGACAGATAATGAAAAACTGTTTTTT. The chain combines TRBV6-5 with TRBJ1-4, with TRBD1 identical over 7 bases. Germline V gene lookup returns CDR1 MNHEY and CDR2 SVGAGI. Losses at the gene ends were 5 bases for V and 4 bases for J; bases not matched to a gene: 4. This CDR3 is built from 14 residues.

This clone was recorded only once. V is TRBV5-1 and J is TRBJ1-1; unclear D gene. V was cut by 0 bases and J by 1 base, with 1 base left in between. The CDR3 spans 12 residues. Germline CDR1 and CDR2: SGHRS and YFSETQ. CDR3 DNA: TGCGCCAGCAGCTTGGCGAACACTGAAGCTTTCTTT. This gives the protein CASSLANTEAFF. Full variable domain (rest looked up from reference TRBV5-1 and TRBJ1-1): KAGVTQTPRYLIKTRGQQVTLSCSPISGHRSVSWYQQTPGQGLQFLFEYFSETQRNKGNFPGRFSGRQFSNSRSEMNVSTLELGDSALYLCASSLANTEAFFGQGTRLTVV.

The chain carries TRBV11-3 and TRBJ2-7, with 8 bases that match TRBD2. The germline V gene has CDR1 SGHNT and CDR2 YENEEA. The V and J ends lost 3 bases and 3 bases, in that order; junction bases with no gene match: 1. The CDR3 contains 13 residues. The CDR3 is CASSFGGVYEQYF. CDR3 nucleotide sequence: TGTGCCAGCAGCTTCGGGGGGGTCTACGAGCAGTACTTC.

The chain joins TRBV5-8 to TRBJ1-2, with a weak D call TRBD1 (5 bases). Germline V gene sequence: CDR1 SGHTS, CDR2 YDEGEE. The CDR3 runs 13 residues. V dropped 6 bases and J dropped 7 bases, with 16 bases sitting between them. CDR3 protein: CASIPNPGTGYTF. The CDR3 DNA reads as TGTGCCAGCATCCCAAACCCGGGGACTGGCTACACCTTC.

The chain links TRBV13 to TRBJ2-1; D not resolved. The CDR3 contains 14 residues. CDR1 PRHDT and CDR2 FYEKMQ come from the germline V gene (reference sequence). The ends were cut back, 4 bases at V and 4 bases at J, with 11 bases in the middle. The CDR3 protein is CASSSPDGYNEQFF. The CDR3 DNA follows: TGTGCCAGCAGCTCCCCAGATGGGTACAATGAGCAGTTCTTC.

The J gene is TRBJ2-7, the V gene TRBV6-5, with 7 positions matching TRBD1. There are 14 residues in the CDR3. Unmatched junction bases numbered 11, after V lost 6 bases and J lost 6 bases. The germline gives CDR1 MNHEY, CDR2 SVGAGI. CDR3 region: CASRGQVQGGEQYF. CDR3 sequence (DNA): TGTGCCAGCAGAGGACAGGTTCAAGGTGGCGAGCAGTACTTC.

V gene TRBV15 combines with J gene TRBJ1-1; no firm D call. Looked up from germline, CDR1 is LNHNV and CDR2 is YYDKDF (reference sequence). The CDR3 is made up of 15 amino acids. V lost 0 bases to trimming and J lost 3 bases, with 11 bases between them. The CDR3 nucleotides read TGTGCCACCAGCAGAGACGGGAGGCCGGACACTGAAGCTTTCTTT. It codes for CATSRDGRPDTEAFF.

The chain combines TRBV7-2 with TRBJ1-5, with 7 bases identical to TRBD1. Germline lookup yields CDR1 SGHTA and CDR2 FQGNSA. V trimming: 5 bases; J trimming: 8 bases; junction bases outside the gene matches: 9. CDR3 length: 14 residues. The CDR3 nucleotides are TGTGCCAGCAGCCTACAGGGGAAACAGGAGCCCCAGCATTTT. Translation: CASSLQGKQEPQHF.

The rearrangement uses TRBV5-5 and TRBJ1-6, with D tentatively TRBD1 (5 bases). Deletions cut 2 bases from V and 7 bases from J, with 16 bases between. This CDR3 spans 16 amino acids. Germline-derived CDR1 and CDR2 are SGHKS and YYEKEE (reference sequence). CDR3 in amino acids: CASSFSSPGPNSPLHF. The CDR3 nucleotides are TGTGCCAGCAGCTTTTCTTCGCCGGGACCGAATTCACCCCTCCACTTT.

The J gene is TRBJ1-2, the V gene TRBV11-2, with D maybe TRBD1 (6 bases). Germline CDR1 SGHAT, CDR2 FQNNGV. Deletions cut 0 bases from V and 4 bases from J, with 9 bases between. The CDR3 is made up of 14 amino acids. The CDR3 loop is CASSLEGGFYGYTF. In nucleotides, the CDR3 is TGTGCCAGCAGCTTAGAAGGGGGGTTCTATGGCTACACCTTC.

The chain employs TRBV19 and TRBJ1-1; D is unresolved. The V end was cut by 5 bases, the J end by 4 bases, with 11 bases between. The CDR3 loop spans 13 amino acids. Looked up from germline, CDR1 is LNHDA and CDR2 is SQIVND (reference sequence). The CDR3 is CASSQVSGTEAFF. The CDR3 nucleotides read TGTGCCAGTAGTCAGGTGTCCGGCACTGAAGCTTTCTTT.

The chain has TRBV15 and TRBJ1-4, with D possibly being TRBD1 (6 bases). The germline V gene encodes CDR1 LNHNV and CDR2 YYDKDF (reference sequence). CDR3 length: 15 amino acids. V shed 0 bases and J shed 4 bases, with 9 bases lying between them. The CDR3 region is CATSREGGNNEKLFF. CDR3 DNA sequence: TGTGCCACCAGCAGAGAAGGGGGTAATAATGAAAAACTGTTTTTT.

This sequence joins TRBV7-2 and TRBJ1-1; the D is unclear. The germline V gene has CDR1 SGHTA and CDR2 FQGNSA. The V end lost 0 bases, the J end lost 5 bases, and 13 bases lay between the germline ends. CDR3 length equals 15 residues. The chain's CDR3 is CASSLAWTPETEAFF. CDR3 nucleotide sequence: TGTGCCAGCAGCTTAGCTTGGACCCCGGAGACTGAAGCTTTCTTT.

V and J are TRBV20-1 and TRBJ1-1, with unresolved D. The CDR3 is 11 residues long. CDR1 DFQATT and CDR2 SNEGSKA come from the germline V gene (reference sequence). Trimming left V 1 base short and J 4 bases short, with 4 bases between. The CDR3 sequence is CSARGGTEAFF. The DNA for the CDR3 is TGCAGTGCTAGAGGGGGCACTGAAGCTTTCTTT.

This chain joins TRBV10-3 and TRBJ2-5; 9 nucleotides align to TRBD2. J lost 4 bases, V lost 0 bases, and 15 bases had no gene match. This CDR3 is 19 amino acids long. Per germline, CDR1 ENHRY and CDR2 SYGVKD. The CDR3 DNA sequence: TGTGCCATCAGTGAGTCTCCCCGGGGTAGCGGGGGTGAAGGAGAGACCCAGTACTTC. Protein product: CAISESPRGSGGEGETQYF.

The rearrangement joins TRBV19 to TRBJ2-2, with D tentatively TRBD1 or TRBD2 (6 bases each). Looked up from germline, CDR1 is LNHDA and CDR2 is SQIVND (reference sequence). The CDR3 runs 13 residues. Trimming removed 8 bases from V and 3 bases from J, with 10 bases in between. CDR3 loop: CASVGGDTGELFF. As DNA, the CDR3 is TGTGCCAGTGTGGGGGGCGACACCGGGGAGCTGTTTTTT.

The rearrangement links TRBV5-1 to TRBJ1-3, with 8 bases that match TRBD1. V lost 0 bases to trimming and J lost 4 bases; unmatched junction nucleotides: 9. Germline V gives CDR1 SGHRS, CDR2 YFSETQ. The CDR3 runs 17 residues. The CDR3 DNA is TGCGCCAGCAGCTTGGGCGTCCAGGGGGCCGCGGGAAACACCATATATTTT. Its translation: CASSLGVQGAAGNTIYF.

This chain connects TRBV4-3 to TRBJ2-7, with 7 bases identical to TRBD1. The V segment lost 8 bases and the J segment 2 bases; nucleotides outside the gene matches: 9. The CDR3 has 14 residues. Germline V CDR1 and CDR2: LGHNA, YSLEER. The CDR3 DNA follows: TGCGCCAGCTGCATTTGGGACAGCCCCTACGAGCAGTACTTC. Residues: CASCIWDSPYEQYF.

V is TRBV30 and J is TRBJ1-5, with D unresolved. Germline assignment: CDR1 GTSNPN and CDR2 SVGIG (reference sequence). V was cut by 2 bases and J by 3 bases, with 8 bases left in between. The CDR3 length is 13 residues. The CDR3 loop is CAWSSQSNQPQHF. The DNA of the CDR3 is TGTGCCTGGAGTTCGCAGTCCAATCAGCCCCAGCATTTT.

The chain recombines TRBV5-4 with TRBJ2-1; D perhaps matches TRBD2 (6 bases). The V gene lost 0 bases and the J gene lost 5 bases, with 9 bases spanning the gap. The CDR3 is made up of 14 amino acids. Germline V gene data show CDR1 as SGHNT and CDR2 as YYREEE (reference sequence). DNA for the CDR3: TGTGCCAGCAGCTTGGGCGGGGTCAACAATGAGCAGTTCTTC. Translated: CASSLGGVNNEQFF.

The V and J genes are TRBV9 and TRBJ1-2, with 7 bases aligning to TRBD1. The CDR3 covers 14 residues. Per the germline V gene, CDR1 is SGDLS and CDR2 is YYNGEE. V shed 4 bases and J 3 bases; nucleotides not matched to a gene: 6. DNA of the CDR3: TGTGCCAGCAGCCCGACTGACAGGGACTATGGCTACACCTTC. Its translation is CASSPTDRDYGYTF. Full variable domain (outside the CDR3, taken from reference TRBV9 and TRBJ1-2): DSGVTQTPKHLITATGQRVTLRCSPRSGDLSVYWYQQSLDQGLQFLIQYYNGEERAKGNILERFSAQQFPDLHSELNLSSLELGDSALYFCASSPTDRDYGYTFGSGTRLTVV.

The chain links TRBV29-1 to TRBJ1-1; TRBD1 is a possible D gene (5 bases). Germline V gene lookup returns CDR1 SQVTM and CDR2 ANQGSEA. Deletions cut 7 bases from V and 1 base from J, with 13 bases between. The CDR3 spans 13 residues. CDR3 coding DNA: TGCAGCGGGCGGGACGGATCGAACACTGAAGCTTTCTTT. Protein sequence: CSGRDGSNTEAFF.